The clone carrying this T cell receptor beta chain was counted many times. Its antigen is unidentified. These data originate in a study of CD8 T cells in ankylosing spondylitis. Study-wide results and limits: Disease-linked clones were CD8+ and relatively rare in peripheral blood. Apparently characteristic of ankylosing spondylitis blood was a TCR beta motif (under ten highly homologous variants). In synovial fluid and blood from reactive arthritis, some motif variants were previously reported.

TCRdb processed the 5' RACE reads anew with MiXCR; each CDR3 protein has one entry. This table holds 670,000 or so distinct CDR3 sequences, around 20% found once. CDR3 length equals 15 residues. The trim removed 6 bases at V and 4 bases at J, leaving 5 bases unmatched. Germline loops: CDR1 MNHNS, CDR2 SASEGT. This clonotype was obtained from a male donor with ankylosing spondylitis. This rearrangement joins TRBV6-1 to TRBJ2-2, with 10 nucleotides matching TRBD1. The sequenced material came from blood, either unsorted or a sorted T cell fraction (not recorded which). CDR3 residues: CASRAGTGVTGELFF. The CDR3 bases are TGTGCCAGCAGAGCCGGGACAGGGGTCACCGGGGAGCTGTTTTTT.